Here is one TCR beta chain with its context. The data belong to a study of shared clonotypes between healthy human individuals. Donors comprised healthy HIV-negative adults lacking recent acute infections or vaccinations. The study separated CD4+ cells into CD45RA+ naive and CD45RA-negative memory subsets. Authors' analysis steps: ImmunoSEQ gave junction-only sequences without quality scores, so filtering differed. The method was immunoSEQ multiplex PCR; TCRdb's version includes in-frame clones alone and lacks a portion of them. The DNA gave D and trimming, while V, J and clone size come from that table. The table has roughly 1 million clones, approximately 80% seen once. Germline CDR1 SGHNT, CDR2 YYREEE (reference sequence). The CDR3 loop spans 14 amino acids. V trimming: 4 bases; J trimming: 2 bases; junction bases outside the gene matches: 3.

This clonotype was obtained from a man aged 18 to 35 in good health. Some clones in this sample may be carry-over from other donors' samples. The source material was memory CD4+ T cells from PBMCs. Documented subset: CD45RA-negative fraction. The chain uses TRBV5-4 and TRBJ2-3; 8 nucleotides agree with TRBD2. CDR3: CASSQREFTDTQYF. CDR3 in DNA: TGTGCCAGCAGCCAGCGGGAGTTCACAGATACGCAGTATTTT.